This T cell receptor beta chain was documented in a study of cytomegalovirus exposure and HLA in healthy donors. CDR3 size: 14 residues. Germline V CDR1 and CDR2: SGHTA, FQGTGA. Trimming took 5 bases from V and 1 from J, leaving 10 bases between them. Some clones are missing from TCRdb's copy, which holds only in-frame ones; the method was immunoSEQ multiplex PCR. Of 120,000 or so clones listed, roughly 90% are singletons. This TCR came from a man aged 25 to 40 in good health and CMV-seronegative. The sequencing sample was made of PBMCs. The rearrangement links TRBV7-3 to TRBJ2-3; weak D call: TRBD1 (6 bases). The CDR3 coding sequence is TGTGCCAGCAGCCCCAGGGGACGCACAGATACGCAGTATTTT. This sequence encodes CASSPRGRTDTQYF.